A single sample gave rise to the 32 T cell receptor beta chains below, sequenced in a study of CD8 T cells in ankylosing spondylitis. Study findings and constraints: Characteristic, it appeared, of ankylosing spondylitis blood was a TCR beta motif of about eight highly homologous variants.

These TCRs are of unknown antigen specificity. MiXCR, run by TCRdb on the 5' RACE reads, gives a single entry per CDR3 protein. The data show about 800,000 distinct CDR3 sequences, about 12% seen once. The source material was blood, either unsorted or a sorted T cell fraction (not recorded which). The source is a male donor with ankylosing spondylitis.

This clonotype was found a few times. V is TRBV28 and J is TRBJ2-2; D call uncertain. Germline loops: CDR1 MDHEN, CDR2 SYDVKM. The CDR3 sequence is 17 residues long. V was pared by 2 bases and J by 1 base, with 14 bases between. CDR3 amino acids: CASSLGVGNENTGELFF. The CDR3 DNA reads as TGTGCCAGCAGTTTAGGCGTAGGGAATGAGAACACCGGGGAGCTGTTTTTT.

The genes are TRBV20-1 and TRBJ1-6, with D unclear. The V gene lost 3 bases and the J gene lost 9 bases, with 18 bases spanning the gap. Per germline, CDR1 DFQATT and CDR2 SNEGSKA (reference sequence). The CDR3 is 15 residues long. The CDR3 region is CSASGGSGYRSPLHF. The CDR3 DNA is TGCAGTGCTAGTGGCGGATCGGGATATCGTTCACCCCTCCACTTT.

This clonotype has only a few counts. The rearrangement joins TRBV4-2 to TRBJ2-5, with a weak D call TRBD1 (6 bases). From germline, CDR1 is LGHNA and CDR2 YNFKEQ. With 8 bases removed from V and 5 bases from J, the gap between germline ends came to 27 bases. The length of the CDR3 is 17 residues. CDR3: CASSPGDMAIGGETQYF. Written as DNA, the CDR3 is TGTGCCAGCTCACCCGGGGACATGGCTATTGGTGGCGAGACCCAGTACTTC.

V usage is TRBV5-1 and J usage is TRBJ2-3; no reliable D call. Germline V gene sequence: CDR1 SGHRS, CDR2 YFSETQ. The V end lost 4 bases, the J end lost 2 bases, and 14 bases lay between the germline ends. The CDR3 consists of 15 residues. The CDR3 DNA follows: TGCGCCAGCAGCCCCCGAGTCAGAAACACAGATACGCAGTATTTT. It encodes CASSPRVRNTDTQYF.

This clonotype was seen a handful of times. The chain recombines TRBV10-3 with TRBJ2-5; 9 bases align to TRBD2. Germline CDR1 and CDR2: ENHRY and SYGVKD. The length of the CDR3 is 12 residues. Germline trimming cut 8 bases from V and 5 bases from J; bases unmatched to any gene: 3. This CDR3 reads CAIAGGQETQYF. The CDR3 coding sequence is TGTGCCATCGCGGGAGGGCAGGAGACCCAGTACTTC.

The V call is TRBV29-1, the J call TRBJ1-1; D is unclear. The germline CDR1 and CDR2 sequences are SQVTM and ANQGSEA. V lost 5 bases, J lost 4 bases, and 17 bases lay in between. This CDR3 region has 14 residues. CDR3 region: CSVRTLLLGTEAFF. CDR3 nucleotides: TGCAGCGTTAGGACCCTCTTGCTGGGCACTGAAGCTTTCTTT.

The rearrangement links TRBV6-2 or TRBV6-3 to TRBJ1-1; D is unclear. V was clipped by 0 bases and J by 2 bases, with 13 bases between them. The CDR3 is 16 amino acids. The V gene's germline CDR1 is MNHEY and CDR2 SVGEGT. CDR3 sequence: CASSYSSGPVNTEAFF. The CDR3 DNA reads TGTGCCAGCAGTTACTCGAGTGGGCCAGTTAACACTGAAGCTTTCTTT.

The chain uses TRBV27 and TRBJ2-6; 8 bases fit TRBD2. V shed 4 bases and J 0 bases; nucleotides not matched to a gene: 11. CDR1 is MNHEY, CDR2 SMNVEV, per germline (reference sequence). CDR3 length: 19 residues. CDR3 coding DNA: TGTGCCAGCAGTTCCCATCGGACTAGCAGGGTCTCTGGGGCCAACGTCCTGACTTTC. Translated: CASSSHRTSRVSGANVLTF.

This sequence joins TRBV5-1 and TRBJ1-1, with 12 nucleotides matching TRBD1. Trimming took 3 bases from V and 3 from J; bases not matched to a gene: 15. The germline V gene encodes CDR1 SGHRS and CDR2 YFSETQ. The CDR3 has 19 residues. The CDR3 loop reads CASSSLLGQGAGWYTEAFF. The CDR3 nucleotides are TGCGCCAGCAGCTCACTATTGGGACAGGGGGCAGGATGGTACACTGAAGCTTTCTTT.

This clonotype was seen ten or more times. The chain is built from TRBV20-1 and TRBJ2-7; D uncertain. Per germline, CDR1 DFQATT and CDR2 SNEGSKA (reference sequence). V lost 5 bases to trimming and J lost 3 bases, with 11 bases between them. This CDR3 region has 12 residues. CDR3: CSAGNEYYEQYF. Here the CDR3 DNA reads TGCAGTGCTGGAAATGAGTACTACGAGCAGTACTTC.

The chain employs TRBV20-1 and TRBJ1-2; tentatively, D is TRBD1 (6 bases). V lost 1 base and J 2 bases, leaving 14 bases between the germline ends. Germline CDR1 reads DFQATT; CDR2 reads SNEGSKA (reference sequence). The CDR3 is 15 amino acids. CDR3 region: CSARGTARGNYGYTF. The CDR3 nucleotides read TGCAGTGCTAGAGGGACAGCGAGGGGAAACTATGGCTACACCTTC.

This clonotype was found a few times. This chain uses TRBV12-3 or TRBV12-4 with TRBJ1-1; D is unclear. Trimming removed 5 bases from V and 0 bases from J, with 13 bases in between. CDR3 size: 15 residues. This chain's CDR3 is CASSPFNRMNTEAFF. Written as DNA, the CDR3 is TGTGCCAGCAGTCCCTTTAATCGGATGAACACTGAAGCTTTCTTT.

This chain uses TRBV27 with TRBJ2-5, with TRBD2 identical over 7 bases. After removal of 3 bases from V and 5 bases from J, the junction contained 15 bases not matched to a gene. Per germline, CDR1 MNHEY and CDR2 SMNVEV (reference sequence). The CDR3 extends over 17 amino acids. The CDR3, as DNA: TGTGCCAGCAGTTTCCGGGCCTTTTCCTTCGGGGGGGAGACCCAGTACTTC. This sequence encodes CASSFRAFSFGGETQYF.

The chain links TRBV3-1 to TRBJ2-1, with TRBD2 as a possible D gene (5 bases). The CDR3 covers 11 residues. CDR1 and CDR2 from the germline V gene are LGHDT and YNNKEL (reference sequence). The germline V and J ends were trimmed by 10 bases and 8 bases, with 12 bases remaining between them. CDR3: CATEGFDEQFF. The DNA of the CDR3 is TGTGCCACCGAGGGTTTTGATGAGCAGTTCTTC.

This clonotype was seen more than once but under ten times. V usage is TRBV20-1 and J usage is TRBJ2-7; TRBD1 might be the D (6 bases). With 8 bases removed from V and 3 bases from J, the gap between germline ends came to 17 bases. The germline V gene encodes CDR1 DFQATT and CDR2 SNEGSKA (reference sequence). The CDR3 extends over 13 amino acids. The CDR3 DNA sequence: TGCAGTACTCGGCCAAGGGGGTACTACGAGCAGTACTTC. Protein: CSTRPRGYYEQYF.

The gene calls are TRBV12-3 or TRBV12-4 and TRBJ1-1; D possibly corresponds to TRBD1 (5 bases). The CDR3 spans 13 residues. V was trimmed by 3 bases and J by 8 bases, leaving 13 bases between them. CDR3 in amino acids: CASSFGGGLEAFF. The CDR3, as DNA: TGTGCCAGCAGTTTTGGGGGGGGTCTCGAAGCTTTCTTT.

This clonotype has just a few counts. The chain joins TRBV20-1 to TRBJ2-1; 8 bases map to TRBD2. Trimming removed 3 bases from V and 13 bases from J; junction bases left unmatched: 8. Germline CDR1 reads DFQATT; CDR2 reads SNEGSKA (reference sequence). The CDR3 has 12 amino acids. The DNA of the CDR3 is TGCAGTGCTAGGACGGGGGGGATTGTACAGTTCTTC. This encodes CSARTGGIVQFF.

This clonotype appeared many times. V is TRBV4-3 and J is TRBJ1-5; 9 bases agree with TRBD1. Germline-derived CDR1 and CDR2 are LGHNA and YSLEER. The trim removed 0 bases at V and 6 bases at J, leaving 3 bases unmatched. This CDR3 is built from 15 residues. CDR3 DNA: TGCGCCAGCAGCCAAGATAGGACAGGGGTTCAGCCCCAGCATTTT. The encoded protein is CASSQDRTGVQPQHF.

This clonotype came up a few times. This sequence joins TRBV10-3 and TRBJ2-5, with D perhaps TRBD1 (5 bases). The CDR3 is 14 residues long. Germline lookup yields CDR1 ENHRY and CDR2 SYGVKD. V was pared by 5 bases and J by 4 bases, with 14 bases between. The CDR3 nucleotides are TGTGCCATCAGTACCTTTGTGGGGCGAGAGACCCAGTACTTC. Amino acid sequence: CAISTFVGRETQYF.

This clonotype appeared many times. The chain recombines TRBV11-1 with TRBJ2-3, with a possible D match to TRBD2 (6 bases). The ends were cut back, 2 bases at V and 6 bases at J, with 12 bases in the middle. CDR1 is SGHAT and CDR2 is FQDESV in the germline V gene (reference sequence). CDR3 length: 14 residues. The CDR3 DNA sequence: TGTGCCAGCAGCTTATTATGGGGGACTGATACGCAGTATTTT. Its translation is CASSLLWGTDTQYF. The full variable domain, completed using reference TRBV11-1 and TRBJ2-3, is EAEVAQSPRYKITEKSQAVAFWCDPISGHATLYWYRQILGQGPELLVQFQDESVVDDSQLPKDRFSAERLKGVDSTLKIQPAELGDSAMYLCASSLLWGTDTQYFGPGTRLTVL.

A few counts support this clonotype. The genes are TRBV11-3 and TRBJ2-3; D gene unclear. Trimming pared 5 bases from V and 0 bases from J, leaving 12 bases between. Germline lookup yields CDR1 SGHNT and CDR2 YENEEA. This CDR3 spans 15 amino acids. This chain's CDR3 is CASSKDGTSTDTQYF. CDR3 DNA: TGTGCCAGCAGCAAAGACGGAACTAGCACAGATACGCAGTATTTT.

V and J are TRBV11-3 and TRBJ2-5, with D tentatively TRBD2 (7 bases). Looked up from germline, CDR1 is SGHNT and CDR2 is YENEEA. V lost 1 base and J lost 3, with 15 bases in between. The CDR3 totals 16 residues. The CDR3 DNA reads TGTGCCAGCAGCTTAGTAGGGGGGAGGGCCGAAGAGACCCAGTACTTC. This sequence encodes CASSLVGGRAEETQYF.

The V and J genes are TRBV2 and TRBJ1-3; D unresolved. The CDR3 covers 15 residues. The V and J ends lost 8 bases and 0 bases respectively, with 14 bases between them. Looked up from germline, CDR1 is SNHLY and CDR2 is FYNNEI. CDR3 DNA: TGTGCCAGCCGGGCAAATTACCACTCTGGAAACACCATATATTTT. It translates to CASRANYHSGNTIYF. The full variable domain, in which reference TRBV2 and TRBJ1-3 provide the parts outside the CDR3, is EPEVTQTPSHQVTQMGQEVILRCVPISNHLYFYWYRQILGQKVEFLVSFYNNEISEKSEIFDDQFSVERPDGSNFTLKIRSTKLEDSAMYFCASRANYHSGNTIYFGEGSWLTVV.

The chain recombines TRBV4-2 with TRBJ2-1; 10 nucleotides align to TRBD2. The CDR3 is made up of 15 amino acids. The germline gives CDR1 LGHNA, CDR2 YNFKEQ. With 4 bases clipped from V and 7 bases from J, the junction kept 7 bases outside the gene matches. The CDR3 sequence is CASSRGAGGGNEQFF. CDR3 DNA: TGTGCCAGCAGCCGGGGAGCGGGAGGGGGAAATGAGCAGTTCTTC.

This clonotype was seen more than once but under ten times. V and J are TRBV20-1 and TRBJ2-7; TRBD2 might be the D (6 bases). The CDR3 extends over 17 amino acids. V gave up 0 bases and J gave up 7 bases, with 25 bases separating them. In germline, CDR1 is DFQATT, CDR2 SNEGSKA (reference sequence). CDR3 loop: CSARDRWVADPRREQYF. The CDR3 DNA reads TGCAGTGCTAGAGATCGGTGGGTAGCGGATCCCCGTCGGGAGCAGTACTTC.

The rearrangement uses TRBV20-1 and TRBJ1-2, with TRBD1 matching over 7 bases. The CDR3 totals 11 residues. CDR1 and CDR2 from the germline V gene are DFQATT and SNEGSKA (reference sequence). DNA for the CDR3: TGCACTTTCAGACAGGGTGATGGCTACACCTTC. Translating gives CTFRQGDGYTF.

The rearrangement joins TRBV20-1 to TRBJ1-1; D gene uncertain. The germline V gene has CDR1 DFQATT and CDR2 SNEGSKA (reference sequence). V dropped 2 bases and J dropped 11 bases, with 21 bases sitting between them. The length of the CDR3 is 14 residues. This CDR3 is CSARSGTVLIDAFF. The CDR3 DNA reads TGCAGTGCTAGAAGCGGAACCGTCCTTATAGACGCTTTCTTT.

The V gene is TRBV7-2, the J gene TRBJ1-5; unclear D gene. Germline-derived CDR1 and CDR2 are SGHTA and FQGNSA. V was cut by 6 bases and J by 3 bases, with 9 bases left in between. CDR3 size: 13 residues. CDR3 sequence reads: CASSGRLNQPQHF. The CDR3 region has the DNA TGTGCCAGCAGTGGCAGGCTCAATCAGCCCCAGCATTTT.

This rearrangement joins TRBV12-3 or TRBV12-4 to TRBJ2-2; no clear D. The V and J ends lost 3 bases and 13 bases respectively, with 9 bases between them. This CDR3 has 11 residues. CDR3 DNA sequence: TGTGCCAGCAGTTTTGAAGGGCCGCTGTTTTTT. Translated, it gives CASSFEGPLFF.

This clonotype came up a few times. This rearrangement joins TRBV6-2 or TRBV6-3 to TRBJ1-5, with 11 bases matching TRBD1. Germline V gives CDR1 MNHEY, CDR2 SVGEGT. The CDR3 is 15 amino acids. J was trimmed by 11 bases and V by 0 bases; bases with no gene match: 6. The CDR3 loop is CASSYSDRGRISQHF. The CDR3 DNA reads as TGTGCCAGCAGTTACTCGGACAGGGGGCGAATATCCCAGCATTTT.

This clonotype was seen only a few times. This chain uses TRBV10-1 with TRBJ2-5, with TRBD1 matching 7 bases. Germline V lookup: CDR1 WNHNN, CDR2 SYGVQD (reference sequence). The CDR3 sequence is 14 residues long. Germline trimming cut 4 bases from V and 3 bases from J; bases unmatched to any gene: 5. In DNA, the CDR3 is TGCGCCAGCAGTGCAAGGGGGCTCGAAGAGACCCAGTACTTC. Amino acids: CASSARGLEETQYF.

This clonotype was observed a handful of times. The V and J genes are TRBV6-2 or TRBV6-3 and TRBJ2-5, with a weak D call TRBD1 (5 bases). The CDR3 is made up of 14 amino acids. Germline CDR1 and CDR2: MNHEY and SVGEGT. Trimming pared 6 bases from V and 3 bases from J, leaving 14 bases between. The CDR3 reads CASRRRGREETQYF. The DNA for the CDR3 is TGTGCCAGCAGACGAAGGGGCAGGGAAGAGACCCAGTACTTC.